The clone carrying this T cell receptor (beta chain) was observed at least ten times. Antigen unknown. The sample belongs to a study of blood T cells in healthy people across ages. The study, taken as a whole, reports: A strong correlation was found between TCR beta diversity and the percentage of naive T cells. Older age went with lower TCR beta diversity per million T cells, in a roughly linear way.

Then a second PCR, running roughly 7 to 11 cycles, was carried out with a sample-barcoded 5' primer and a J-beta primer mix. TCRdb itself ran the 5' RACE reads through MiXCR, one entry per CDR3 protein. The sample yields over a million distinct CDR3 sequences, around 45% seen once. Total RNA was extracted at no less than 6 micrograms per sample. Germline V gene lookup returns CDR1 SNHLY and CDR2 FYNNEI. V was trimmed by 7 bases and J by 4 bases, leaving 8 bases between them. The CDR3 spans 12 residues. The receptor's source is a woman in her sixties or seventies in good health. J is TRBJ1-5 and V is TRBV2; D is unresolved. Sequences were obtained from blood. DNA for the CDR3: TGTGCCAGCAATCCCGGGAATCAGCCCCAGCATTTT. Protein: CASNPGNQPQHF.